This TCR beta chain comes out of a study of early T cells in non-severe SARS-CoV-2 infection. For the study at large: Sequencing of bulk RNA from unsorted whole blood was done, without chain pairing.

Whole-study results and caveats: There was a bias toward anti-spike CD8 responses in VDJdb matching, which missed private and CD4 specificities.

Individually, cDNA molecules had unique molecular identifiers attached to them. TCRdb itself ran the 5' RACE reads through MiXCR, one entry per CDR3 protein. The data contain 95,000 to 120,000 distinct CDR3 sequences, about 12% of them singletons. This clonotype was seen a few times. Its antigen is as yet unknown. Germline V gene sequence: CDR1 SGHRS, CDR2 YFSETQ. Trimming took 0 bases from V and 1 from J, leaving 10 bases between them. The CDR3 has 16 amino acids. The V call is TRBV5-1, the J call TRBJ2-2; no reliable D call. This clonotype was sampled from an adult who was a healthcare worker with PCR-confirmed SARS-CoV-2 infection or an uninfected control (not recorded which). The specimen sequenced was whole blood. CDR3 sequence (DNA): TGCGCCAGCAGCTTGGTTGTGACATGGAACACCGGGGAGCTGTTTTTT. It is translated as CASSLVVTWNTGELFF.